This entry lists 23 T cell receptor beta chains sequenced from one sample in a study of cytomegalovirus exposure and HLA in healthy donors. Primers included in the PCR were 60 Vbeta and 13 Jbeta primers. TCRdb keeps only in-frame clones here, not all; method: immunoSEQ multiplex PCR. The sample lists 150,000 to 200,000 clones; 65% to 85% were seen once. Sequences were obtained from PBMCs. Every receptor here comes from a woman aged 45-59 years in good health and CMV-seropositive.

This clone was counted many times. This chain connects TRBV2 to TRBJ1-1, with 7 positions matching TRBD1. V shed 6 bases and J 1 base; nucleotides not matched to a gene: 2. This CDR3 has 13 amino acids. Germline V gene sequence: CDR1 SNHLY, CDR2 FYNNEI. The CDR3 loop is CASRDRANTEAFF. In DNA form, the CDR3 reads TGTGCCAGCAGAGACAGGGCGAACACTGAAGCTTTCTTT.

This clone was seen a handful of times. This chain uses TRBV7-3 with TRBJ2-3, with D hard to call. This CDR3 contains 15 residues. Between the trimmed V and J ends, which lost 2 bases and 2 bases, there was a span of 11 bases. CDR1 and CDR2 from the germline V gene are SGHTA and FQGTGA. Here the CDR3 DNA reads TGTGCCAGCAGCTTATTGGATAGCCCCACAGATACGCAGTATTTT. Protein sequence: CASSLLDSPTDTQYF.

The chain uses TRBV6-6 and TRBJ1-2, with 9 bases aligning to TRBD1. Looked up from germline, CDR1 is MNHNY and CDR2 is SVGAGI (reference sequence). The CDR3 is 14 residues long. V was clipped by 7 bases and J by 5 bases; unmatched bases: 8. The CDR3 here is CASKQQGAGYGYTF. The CDR3 DNA reads as TGTGCCAGCAAACAACAGGGGGCGGGGTATGGCTACACCTTC.

The chain employs TRBV7-8 and TRBJ1-1, with 12 bases identical to TRBD1. The CDR3 is made up of 17 amino acids. V dropped 1 base and J dropped 3; count of bases not matched to a gene: 6. The V gene's germline CDR1 is SGHVS and CDR2 FQNEAQ. CDR3 DNA sequence: TGTGCCAGCAGCTTAGGGGGGACAGGGGGCGCGGACACTGAAGCTTTCTTT. Translated, it gives CASSLGGTGGADTEAFF.

This clone has only a few counts. Compared with germline, one end of the junction differs, possibly owing to a read error. The V and J genes are TRBV7-9 and TRBJ1-4; TRBD1 matches at 8 bases. Germline CDR1 and CDR2: SEHNR and FQNEAQ (reference sequence). The length of the CDR3 is 16 residues. CDR3 loop: CSSSLRAGTGYEKLFF. The CDR3 DNA reads as TGTTCCAGCAGCTTAAGGGCCGGGACAGGCTATGAAAAACTGTTTTTT.

This clone appeared a few times. In DNA, the CDR3 is TGTGCCAGCAGCCGACAGGGGGCTCGCCTGGCAGATACGCAGTATTTT. This encodes CASSRQGARLADTQYF. The J gene is TRBJ2-3, the V gene TRBV2, with 10 bases identical to TRBD1. Germline V gene lookup returns CDR1 SNHLY and CDR2 FYNNEI. V gave up 6 bases and J gave up 4 bases; unmatched junction bases: 10. The CDR3 sequence is 16 residues long.

The chain joins TRBV5-6 to TRBJ2-2, with 7 bases identical to TRBD1. CDR3 length: 13 residues. CDR1 and CDR2 (germline): SGHDT, YYEEEE. J lost 6 bases, V lost 2 bases, and 1 base had no gene match. CDR3 amino acids: CASSFGQAGELFF. CDR3 bases: TGTGCCAGCAGCTTCGGACAGGCCGGGGAGCTGTTTTTT.

In DNA form, the CDR3 reads TGCGCCAGCACATCCCCGGGACTGTGGGAAGCTTTCTTT. It yields the protein CASTSPGLWEAFF. This chain joins TRBV10-2 and TRBJ1-1, with a possible D match to TRBD1 (5 bases). The CDR3 sequence is 13 residues long. Per germline, CDR1 WSHSY and CDR2 SAAADI. The germline V and J ends were trimmed by 7 bases and 8 bases, with 17 bases remaining between them.

This clone appeared a few times. The chain has TRBV6-5 and TRBJ1-3; 8 bases map to TRBD1. Germline loops: CDR1 MNHEY, CDR2 SVGAGI. The CDR3 is made up of 14 amino acids. J was trimmed by 2 bases and V by 6 bases; bases with no gene match: 3. The CDR3 DNA sequence: TGTGCCAGCAGCCTGACAGGGGCTGGAAACACCATATATTTT. The encoded protein is CASSLTGAGNTIYF.

In the case of this clone: The junction differs from germline at one of its ends, possibly a read error. V is TRBV7-9 and J is TRBJ1-3; D may be TRBD1 (5 bases). CDR3 length: 19 amino acids. Per germline, CDR1 SEHNR and CDR2 FQNEAQ (reference sequence). CDR3 region: CSSSLVLRRDSSFGNTIYF. Written as DNA, the CDR3 is TGTTCCAGCAGCTTAGTTTTAAGAAGGGACTCAAGCTTTGGAAACACCATATATTTT.

The chain has TRBV5-1 and TRBJ2-3; D is possibly TRBD2 (6 bases). There are 16 residues in the CDR3. V lost 4 bases, J lost 3 bases, and 18 bases lay in between. CDR1 is SGHRS, CDR2 YFSETQ, per germline. The CDR3 nucleotides read TGCGCCAGCAGCAAAGGAGGGGCCGGGTGGACAGATACGCAGTATTTT. Encoded protein: CASSKGGAGWTDTQYF.

CDR3 sequence reads: CASSFNRDSVGGYTF. DNA of the CDR3: TGTGCCAGCAGTTTTAACAGGGACAGTGTCGGCGGCTACACCTTC. The chain has TRBV6-6 and TRBJ1-2; TRBD1 aligns across 7 bases. Germline assignment: CDR1 MNHNY and CDR2 SVGAGI (reference sequence). The CDR3 runs 15 residues. V was pared by 4 bases and J by 8 bases, with 13 bases of the junction left unmatched.

The V and J genes are TRBV6-6 and TRBJ1-1, with 7 bases matching TRBD1. Germline lookup yields CDR1 MNHNY and CDR2 SVGAGI (reference sequence). The CDR3 totals 14 residues. V was pared by 7 bases and J by 1 base, with 6 bases of the junction left unmatched. The CDR3 is CASNNRGTNTEAFF. The DNA for the CDR3 is TGTGCCAGCAATAACAGGGGCACGAACACTGAAGCTTTCTTT.

This clone was detected a few times. The chain has TRBV5-1 and TRBJ2-1; D possibly corresponds to TRBD2 (5 bases). The CDR3 spans 14 residues. With 4 bases removed from V and 9 bases from J, the gap between germline ends came to 17 bases. Germline lookup yields CDR1 SGHRS and CDR2 YFSETQ. The CDR3 sequence: CASSGIVGGGEQFF. As DNA, the CDR3 is TGCGCCAGCAGCGGTATTGTTGGAGGTGGTGAGCAGTTCTTC. The whole variable domain, filled in from reference TRBV5-1 and TRBJ2-1, reads KAGVTQTPRYLIKTRGQQVTLSCSPISGHRSVSWYQQTPGQGLQFLFEYFSETQRNKGNFPGRFSGRQFSNSRSEMNVSTLELGDSALYLCASSGIVGGGEQFFGPGTRLTVL.

The rearrangement links TRBV30 to TRBJ2-2; 7 bases are a match to TRBD2. Germline assignment: CDR1 GTSNPN and CDR2 SVGIG (reference sequence). The CDR3 sequence is 15 residues long. V gave up 0 bases and J gave up 1 base; unmatched junction bases: 2. The CDR3 DNA reads as TGTGCCTGGAGTGTAGCGGGGAAGAACACCGGGGAGCTGTTTTTT. This gives the protein CAWSVAGKNTGELFF.

This clone came up once. The chain is built from TRBV25-1 and TRBJ1-2; TRBD1 agrees at 12 bases. Germline lookup yields CDR1 MGHDK and CDR2 SYGVNS. Trimming removed 3 bases from V and 13 bases from J; junction bases left unmatched: 9. This CDR3 is 14 amino acids long. CDR3 amino acids: CASSDTGTGGAPTF. CDR3 nucleotide sequence: TGTGCCAGCAGTGACACCGGGACAGGGGGCGCTCCCACCTTC.

The genes are TRBV5-6 and TRBJ1-1, with 11 bases lining up with TRBD1. Germline V gene data show CDR1 as SGHDT and CDR2 as YYEEEE. This CDR3 has 16 amino acids. V gave up 2 bases and J gave up 4 bases; unmatched junction bases: 7. CDR3 DNA sequence: TGTGCCAGCAGCTTCGTGGACAGGGGGCCCGCCACTGAAGCTTTCTTT. Protein sequence: CASSFVDRGPATEAFF.

The V gene is TRBV7-9, the J gene TRBJ1-2, with TRBD1 matching over 10 bases. The CDR3 consists of 14 residues. Germline CDR1 reads SEHNR; CDR2 reads FQNEAQ (reference sequence). Trimming cost V 3 bases and J 5 bases; bases outside gene matches: 3. In DNA form, the CDR3 reads TGTGCCAGCAGCTTCGACAGGGGGCATTATGGCTACACCTTC. It codes for CASSFDRGHYGYTF.

In regard to this clone: A much larger clone sits a single nucleotide away, making a read error possible. The V gene is TRBV5-6, the J gene TRBJ2-3, with 8 bases matching TRBD1. CDR1 SGHDT and CDR2 YYEEEE come from the germline V gene. The CDR3 covers 15 residues. The junction had 1 base not matched to a gene; V was cut back by 0 bases and J by 1 base. The CDR3: CASSLVQGGTDTQYF. The CDR3 DNA sequence: TGTGCCAGCAGCTTGGTACAGGGGGGCACAGATACGCAGTATTTT.

The rearrangement links TRBV5-1 to TRBJ1-1; D perhaps matches TRBD1 (5 bases). This CDR3 is built from 13 residues. Germline V gives CDR1 SGHRS, CDR2 YFSETQ. Trimming cost V 5 bases and J 0 bases, with 8 bases left between them. The CDR3 bases are TGCGCCAGCAGTCGGGGGTTGAACACTGAAGCTTTCTTT. It yields the protein CASSRGLNTEAFF.

The CDR3 DNA sequence: TGTGCCAGCAGTTACGTTGGCGGCATGAACACTGAAGCTTTCTTT. This gives the protein CASSYVGGMNTEAFF. The chain combines TRBV6-5 with TRBJ1-1, with unresolved D. V lost 2 bases, J lost 0 bases, and 10 bases lay in between. CDR3 length: 15 residues. The V gene's germline CDR1 is MNHEY and CDR2 SVGAGI.

The V and J genes are TRBV7-8 and TRBJ1-2; no clear D gene. Germline V gene lookup returns CDR1 SGHVS and CDR2 FQNEAQ. The CDR3 is 14 amino acids. V lost 1 base and J lost 2, with 8 bases in between. Written as DNA, the CDR3 is TGTGCCAGCAGCTTAGAAGCGGGGAACTATGGCTACACCTTC. Protein product: CASSLEAGNYGYTF.

The chain couples TRBV7-9 to TRBJ1-2, with D unclear. From germline, CDR1 is SEHNR and CDR2 FQNEAQ (reference sequence). CDR3 length: 12 residues. V was trimmed by 4 bases and J by 8 bases, leaving 11 bases between them. CDR3 sequence (DNA): TGTGCCAGCAGCTCCCAGGAGGGAGGCTACACCTTC. Translating gives CASSSQEGGYTF.